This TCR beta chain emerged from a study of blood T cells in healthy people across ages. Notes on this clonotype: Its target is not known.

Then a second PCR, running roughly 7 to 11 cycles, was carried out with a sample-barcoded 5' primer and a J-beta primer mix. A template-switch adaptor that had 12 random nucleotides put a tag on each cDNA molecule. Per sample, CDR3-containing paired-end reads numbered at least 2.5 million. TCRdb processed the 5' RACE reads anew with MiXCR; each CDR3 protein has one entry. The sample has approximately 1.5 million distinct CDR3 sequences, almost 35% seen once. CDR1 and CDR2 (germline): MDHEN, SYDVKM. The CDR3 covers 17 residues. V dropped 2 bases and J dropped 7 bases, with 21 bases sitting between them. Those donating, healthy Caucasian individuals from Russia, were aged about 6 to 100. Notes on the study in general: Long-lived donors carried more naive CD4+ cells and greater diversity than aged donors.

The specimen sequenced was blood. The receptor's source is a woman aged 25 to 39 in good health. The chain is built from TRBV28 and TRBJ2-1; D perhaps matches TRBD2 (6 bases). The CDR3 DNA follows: TGTGCCAGCAGTTTAGGGCGGGGACGAACTAAGAAGAATGAGCAGTTCTTC. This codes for CASSLGRGRTKKNEQFF.